This passage covers 28 T cell receptor beta chains from one sample sequenced in a study of blood T cell repertoires in COVID-19. The protocol was immunoSEQ multiplex PCR, while the TCRdb copy is restricted to in-frame clones and leaves out a portion. The data contain roughly 140,000 clones, approximately 86% of them singletons. What was sequenced was peripheral blood. The receptors come from a man between 65 and 85 years old with acute or convalescent COVID-19.

The chain couples TRBV7-3 to TRBJ1-1, with D unclear. This CDR3 region has 13 residues. The germline gives CDR1 SGHTA, CDR2 FQGTGA. V dropped 3 bases and J dropped 1 base, with 6 bases sitting between them. Here the CDR3 reads CASSFGRNTEAFF. Written as DNA, the CDR3 is TGTGCCAGCAGCTTCGGGAGGAACACTGAAGCTTTCTTT.

The V gene is TRBV29-1, the J gene TRBJ2-1; TRBD1 might be the D (6 bases). This CDR3 has 14 amino acids. Germline assignment: CDR1 SQVTM and CDR2 ANQGSEA. V was trimmed by 4 bases and J by 8 bases, leaving 18 bases between them. CDR3 protein: CSVVSLGGADEQFF. DNA of the CDR3: TGCAGCGTTGTCTCATTAGGGGGTGCGGATGAGCAGTTCTTC.

This chain links TRBV7-2 with TRBJ2-5; a weak D match, TRBD1 (5 bases). CDR1 is SGHTA and CDR2 is FQGNSA in the germline V gene. V gave up 0 bases and J gave up 4 bases, with 6 bases separating them. The CDR3 contains 13 residues. CDR3 sequence reads: CASSLAQGETQYF. The CDR3, as DNA: TGTGCCAGCAGCTTAGCCCAGGGAGAGACCCAGTACTTC.

The genes are TRBV5-1 and TRBJ2-5; D ambiguous. This CDR3 spans 14 amino acids. Germline V CDR1 and CDR2: SGHRS, YFSETQ. Trimming cost V 3 bases and J 2 bases, with 11 bases left between them. The DNA of the CDR3 is TGCGCCAGCAGCTCCCTAGGCGGTCAAGAGACCCAGTACTTC. Its translation is CASSSLGGQETQYF.

The chain is built from TRBV3-1 (or the pseudogene TRBV3-2) and TRBJ1-4; no reliable D call. V lost 1 base and J 0 bases, leaving 9 bases between the germline ends. CDR1 and CDR2 (germline): LGHDT, YNNKEL (reference sequence). The CDR3 covers 16 residues. This CDR3 is CASSQARGATNEKLFF. Written as DNA, the CDR3 is TGTGCCAGCAGCCAAGCCCGCGGGGCAACTAATGAAAAACTGTTTTTT.

The rearrangement uses TRBV12-3 or TRBV12-4 and TRBJ2-7, with a tentative D call TRBD2 (5 bases). The CDR3 contains 13 residues. Trimming stripped 3 bases from V and 5 bases from J, with 11 bases between. CDR3 region: CASSFRGSHEQYF. The CDR3, as DNA: TGTGCCAGCAGTTTTCGGGGTAGCCACGAGCAGTACTTC.

This clone was seen just once. This sequence joins TRBV5-5 and TRBJ1-4; 7 bases fit TRBD1. V gave up 4 bases and J gave up 3 bases; unmatched junction bases: 9. The CDR3 contains 16 residues. Per the germline V gene, CDR1 is SGHKS and CDR2 is YYEKEE (reference sequence). CDR3 nucleotide sequence: TGTGCCAGCAGCGAGTCTACAGGGGCTTCTAATGAAAAACTGTTTTTT. Translation: CASSESTGASNEKLFF.

The chain recombines TRBV7-2 with TRBJ2-7, with TRBD2 matching 13 bases. The CDR3 runs to 15 residues. Looked up from germline, CDR1 is SGHTA and CDR2 is FQGNSA. The V gene end was trimmed by 7 bases and the J gene end by 4 bases; junction bases not matched to a gene: 7. The CDR3 here is CASTRGTSGIYEQYF. CDR3 DNA: TGTGCCAGCACCCGCGGGACTAGCGGGATATACGAGCAGTACTTC.

The chain has TRBV6-5 and TRBJ2-7; D is ambiguous. The CDR3 spans 14 residues. V gave up 4 bases and J gave up 6 bases, with 16 bases separating them. Germline values: CDR1 MNHEY, CDR2 SVGAGI. The CDR3 sequence: CASSSTRGVLEQYF. The CDR3 DNA reads TGTGCCAGCAGTTCTACCCGAGGAGTACTCGAGCAGTACTTC.

The rearrangement links TRBV24-1 to TRBJ2-1, with 7 bases that match TRBD2. J gave up 2 bases and V 2 bases, and 20 bases lay outside the gene matches. Germline lookup yields CDR1 KGHDR and CDR2 SFDVKD. CDR3 length equals 21 residues. Written as DNA, the CDR3 is TGTGCCACCAGTGATTCCCGCGAATGGGCGGGAGTAGAAAACACCTACAATGAGCAGTTCTTC. Protein: CATSDSREWAGVENTYNEQFF.

The J gene is TRBJ1-2, the V gene TRBV12-3 or TRBV12-4; 7 positions match TRBD1. The CDR3 has 13 residues. V shed 5 bases, J shed 4 bases, and the junction held 4 bases outside the gene matches. CDR3 nucleotides: TGTGCCAGCAGTGCCGACAGGGCCTATGGCTACACCTTC. Amino acid sequence: CASSADRAYGYTF.

The chain recombines TRBV24-1 with TRBJ2-5; 13 bases map to TRBD2. This CDR3 is 18 amino acids long. From germline, CDR1 is KGHDR and CDR2 SFDVKD. J gave up 0 bases and V 2 bases, and 5 bases lay outside the gene matches. CDR3 residues: CATSDSLGLAGDQETQYF. Written as DNA, the CDR3 is TGTGCCACCAGTGATTCCCTAGGACTAGCGGGAGACCAAGAGACCCAGTACTTC.

The CDR3 loop is CASSPPDGGYTYEQYF. In nucleotides, the CDR3 is TGTGCCAGCTCACCACCAGATGGAGGGTACACCTACGAGCAGTACTTC. The chain carries TRBV18 and TRBJ2-7, with D possibly matching TRBD2 (6 bases). The germline V gene has CDR1 KGHSH and CDR2 LQKENI. Trimming removed 0 bases at V and 2 bases at J, with 14 bases between. The CDR3 covers 16 residues.

V usage is TRBV2 and J usage is TRBJ2-1; TRBD2 matches at 8 bases. This CDR3 spans 14 amino acids. Germline V lookup: CDR1 SNHLY, CDR2 FYNNEI. Trimming took 7 bases from V and 8 from J; bases not matched to a gene: 10. The CDR3 bases are TGTGCCAGCAAGCCGGGACTAGACGCCCATGAGCAGTTCTTC. Protein: CASKPGLDAHEQFF.

This clone was counted only a few times. The V and J genes are TRBV3-1 (or the pseudogene TRBV3-2) and TRBJ2-1; TRBD2 matches 7 bases. The germline V gene encodes CDR1 LGHDT and CDR2 YNNKEL (reference sequence). The length of the CDR3 is 17 residues. V lost 0 bases to trimming and J lost 1 base; unmatched junction nucleotides: 6. The CDR3 here is CASSQEPSGVSYNEQFF. Written as DNA, the CDR3 is TGTGCCAGCAGCCAAGAACCTAGCGGTGTTTCCTACAATGAGCAGTTCTTC.

The V and J genes are TRBV19 and TRBJ2-5; D possibly corresponds to TRBD2 (5 bases). CDR1 is LNHDA, CDR2 SQIVND, per germline (reference sequence). The CDR3 has 14 residues. V was trimmed by 3 bases and J by 2 bases, leaving 10 bases between them. CDR3 in DNA: TGTGCCAGTAGTATTGCGGGTGGGCAAGAGACCCAGTACTTC. It specifies CASSIAGGQETQYF.

The gene calls are TRBV5-1 and TRBJ1-1, with TRBD1 identical over 7 bases. The CDR3 consists of 14 residues. V shed 4 bases, J shed 5 bases, and the junction held 8 bases outside the gene matches. Germline loops: CDR1 SGHRS, CDR2 YFSETQ. This chain's CDR3 is CASSAQGVRTEAFF. CDR3 bases: TGCGCCAGCAGCGCGCAGGGGGTCAGAACTGAAGCTTTCTTT.

The chain links TRBV19 to TRBJ1-1; D gene unclear. The CDR3 is 13 amino acids. Per the germline V gene, CDR1 is LNHDA and CDR2 is SQIVND (reference sequence). V was pared by 3 bases and J by 5 bases, with 10 bases between. As DNA, the CDR3 is TGTGCCAGTAGTATTGAGAGGCGGACTGAAGCTTTCTTT. It is translated as CASSIERRTEAFF.

The rearrangement uses TRBV28 and TRBJ1-2, with D perhaps matching TRBD1 (6 bases). This CDR3 is 14 amino acids long. Trimming stripped 6 bases from V and 4 bases from J, with 15 bases between. Germline CDR1 reads MDHEN; CDR2 reads SYDVKM. The CDR3 spells CASSHQGIGYGYTF. CDR3 sequence (DNA): TGTGCCAGCAGCCACCAGGGGATAGGCTATGGCTACACCTTC.

V gene TRBV7-5 combines with J gene TRBJ2-3; no DNA check was done on the table's D call, TRBD2. TRBV7-5 is termed a pseudogene. The CDR3 has 13 residues. The CDR3 protein is CARIPGRAGTQYF. In nucleotides, the CDR3 is TGTGCCAGAATTCCCGGGAGGGCGGGTACGCAGTATTTT.

In this sample, this clone turned up a few times. The chain combines TRBV12-3 or TRBV12-4 with TRBJ2-5; D might be TRBD2 (5 bases). This CDR3 comprises 13 residues. V lost 3 bases, J lost 5 bases, and 10 bases lay in between. CDR3 sequence: CASSLSGMETQYF. Written as DNA, the CDR3 is TGTGCCAGCAGTTTGTCCGGGATGGAGACCCAGTACTTC.

The genes are TRBV10-3 and TRBJ2-3, with 14 bases fitting TRBD2. The CDR3 consists of 19 residues. V shed 5 bases, J shed 2 bases, and the junction held 12 bases outside the gene matches. Germline V gives CDR1 ENHRY, CDR2 SYGVKD. CDR3 amino acids: CAISSPPGLAGVPTDTQYF. The CDR3 nucleotides are TGTGCCATCAGTTCCCCCCCGGGACTAGCGGGAGTTCCCACAGATACGCAGTATTTT.

V is TRBV19 and J is TRBJ2-1; tentatively, D is TRBD1 (7 bases). Between the trimmed V and J ends, which lost 5 bases and 2 bases, there was a span of 13 bases. The germline V gene encodes CDR1 LNHDA and CDR2 SQIVND (reference sequence). The CDR3 covers 15 residues. CDR3 nucleotides: TGTGCCAGTAGTTTGGCGGGGACAGCCTACAATGAGCAGTTCTTC. Its translation: CASSLAGTAYNEQFF.

The gene calls are TRBV9 and TRBJ2-7; D is perhaps TRBD2 (5 bases). CDR3 length: 10 amino acids. Germline lookup yields CDR1 SGDLS and CDR2 YYNGEE. The CDR3 nucleotides read TGTGACGGGGTGTCCCACGAGCAGTACTTC. It encodes CDGVSHEQYF. Together with reference TRBV9 and TRBJ2-7, the CDR3 gives the full variable domain: DSGVTQTPKHLITATGQRVTLRCSPRSGDLSVYWYQQSLDQGLQFLIQYYNGEERAKGNILERFSAQQFPDLHSELNLSSLELGDSALYFCDGVSHEQYFGPGTRLTVT.

The rearrangement uses TRBV28 and TRBJ1-1; a weak D match, TRBD1 (5 bases). V was clipped by 4 bases and J by 5 bases, with 8 bases between them. There are 12 residues in the CDR3. Germline assignment: CDR1 MDHEN and CDR2 SYDVKM. The CDR3: CASSSGLTEAFF. The CDR3, as DNA: TGTGCCAGCAGTTCAGGGTTGACTGAAGCTTTCTTT.

The chain links TRBV5-1 to TRBJ2-7; 8 nucleotides line up with TRBD1. Looked up from germline, CDR1 is SGHRS and CDR2 is YFSETQ. The CDR3 is 14 amino acids. Germline trimming cut 4 bases from V and 3 bases from J; bases unmatched to any gene: 6. The CDR3 nucleotides read TGCGCCAGCAGCGTGGACAGGGTGGGCTACGAGCAGTACTTC. This codes for CASSVDRVGYEQYF.

The chain has TRBV19 and TRBJ1-6; D is unresolved. V lost 1 base to trimming and J lost 10 bases, with 5 bases between them. This CDR3 region has 12 residues. Germline V gene lookup returns CDR1 LNHDA and CDR2 SQIVND (reference sequence). CDR3 region: CASSIGASPLHF. The CDR3 nucleotides read TGTGCCAGTAGTATAGGAGCATCACCCCTCCACTTT.

For the CDR3, the DNA is TGCAGTCCCGAGGGAGACTATGGCTACACCTTC. Its protein is CSPEGDYGYTF. This sequence joins TRBV20-1 and TRBJ1-2; D gene uncertain. Trimming pared 8 bases from V and 3 bases from J, leaving 10 bases between. Germline V gene data show CDR1 as DFQATT and CDR2 as SNEGSKA (reference sequence). The CDR3 extends over 11 amino acids.